This record looks at one T cell receptor beta chain sequence and its context. Antigen unknown. V shed 3 bases and J 7 bases; nucleotides not matched to a gene: 11. Germline V gene data show CDR1 as KGHSH and CDR2 as LQKENI. The CDR3 is 15 amino acids. This entry comes from a study of T cell repertoires in cytomegalovirus infection. Whole-study context: Use of recently identified HLA-C-restricted and well-studied HLA-B-restricted CMV epitopes was part of the study. Indications of both CMV infection and matching HLA type were provided by public TCR beta signatures. Study observations and caveats: CMV carriers with the relevant HLA were identified by cumulative public TCR beta family frequency. HLA-C-restricted CMV-specific TCR beta clonotypes prevailed in the ex vivo response.

TCRdb passed the reads through MiXCR, listing each CDR3 protein once. The sample shows 62,000 or so distinct CDR3 sequences, just over 20% of them seen only once. The sample consisted of CD8+ T cells from cultured PBMCs, taken from culture after CMV antigen stimulation. J is TRBJ1-1 and V is TRBV18; TRBD1 matches at 7 bases. The clonotype originates from a human donor in good health (CMV status not recorded). Some clones in this sample may be carry-over from other donors' samples. CDR3 sequence: CASSPGMTGSLEAFF. The CDR3 nucleotides are TGTGCCAGCTCACCCGGAATGACAGGGTCCCTTGAAGCTTTCTTT. The full variable domain, rest sourced from reference TRBV18 and TRBJ1-1, is NAGVMQNPRHLVRRRGQEARLRCSPMKGHSHVYWYRQLPEEGLKFMVYLQKENIIDESGMPKERFSAEFPKEGPSILRIQQVVRGDSAAYFCASSPGMTGSLEAFFGQGTRLTVV.